This record covers a single T cell receptor (beta chain). This clone has only one observation. The antigen it recognizes is unknown. No much larger clone is present one base from it, and per-base qualities are unavailable. The data stem from a study of blood T cell repertoires in COVID-19 (TCRdb year 2020). Concerning the study at large: Samples from collaborators originated in the United States, Italy and Spain and spanned both the acute and convalescent phases of COVID-19. The prospective study material was composed of cDNA or gDNA derived from T cells, B-cell-depleted T cells, or PBMCs. The dataset comprised deeply sampled blood TCRbeta repertoires from subjects exposed to, actively infected with, or recovered from COVID-19. The repertoires were released in a freely available public database intended as a resource for research on the immune response to SARS-CoV-2. Samples were obtained from the ongoing ImmuneRACE study (first 160 participants) and from 1,254 subjects provided by 6 global collaborators. A de-identified subject ID, COVID-19 status, age in years and sex were almost always included in the sample metadata. Where HLA class I and class II types were available, the types were taken from metadata supplied by the sample provider, not from assay-based typing. Study-level results and caveats: How much clinical and demographic metadata was included differed by source and by participant, and the metadata was provided uncurated.

TCRbeta CDR3 regions were amplified from genomic DNA by means of the immunoSEQ Assay, a bias-controlled multiplex PCR. The paper's data handling went like this. Nucleated cell counts per sample were estimated from amplification of reference gene primers within the assay. To quantify the absolute abundance of each unique TCRbeta CDR3 rearrangement, sequence reads were collapsed and filtered. For each sample, productive Simpson clonality was calculated as the square root of Simpson's diversity index across productive rearrangements. Here the immuneACCESS table is served through TCRdb, limited to in-frame sequences with V and J called. Missing clones are a known gap in these copies; in checked studies unresolved V genes cover under half, and the rest lacks a known reason. V, J and clone size are those of that table, while D and trimming were read from the DNA. The sample records 250,000 to 350,000 clones, under 85% of which are singletons. The top ten constitute about 0.9% of the sample.

Relative to germline, V is 1 base shorter and J is 4 bases shorter, with 11 bases between their ends. Reading the germline V gene (reference sequence) gives CDR1 SEHNR and CDR2 FQNEAQ. Reading from cysteine to phenylalanine, the CDR3 counts 15 amino acids. Just the 45-base CDR3 DNA is kept, in frame starting at base 1. At one collaborating source in Seattle, patients were enrolled during active infection and were followed longitudinally through the course of disease. Whole blood was collected in K2EDTA tubes by collaborating institutions according to the institutions' own protocols. For TCRbeta analysis, collaborator samples were shipped as frozen whole blood, as isolated PBMCs, or as DNA extracted from either sample type.

The V and J segments used are TRBV7-9 and TRBJ2-1; TRBD2 is perhaps the D gene, given 6 matching bases. This TCR was sampled from a human donor with COVID-19, enrolled during active disease. The donor label of this sample is uncertain. The sample consisted of peripheral blood. The DNA reads TGTGCCAGCAGCTTAGTAGCGGCAACGTACAATGAGCAGTTCTTC. Its translation reads: CASSLVAATYNEQFF.